This entry lists 4 T cell receptor beta chains sequenced from one sample in a study of memory CD4+ T cells and cytomegalovirus serostatus. Assay used: immunoSEQ multiplex PCR; TCRdb lists only in-frame clones, some missing. The sample shows more than 35,000 clones, roughly 78% of them seen only once. Single viable CD3+CD4+CD8-CD45RO+ cells were sorted as the memory CD4+ T cells. The sample consisted of memory CD4+ T cells from blood. The receptors were sampled from an adult in good health and CMV-seronegative.

This sequence joins TRBV6-6 and TRBJ1-5; the match to TRBD1 covers 10 bases. Germline CDR1 is MNHNY and CDR2 is SVGAGI (reference sequence). The CDR3 loop spans 16 amino acids. The trim removed 4 bases at V and 3 bases at J, leaving 6 bases unmatched. The CDR3, as DNA: TGTGCCAGCAGTTCGGGACAGGGGAATATCAATCAGCCCCAGCATTTT. This translates into CASSSGQGNINQPQHF.

The V and J genes are TRBV7-8 and TRBJ2-7; D remains unclear. V was cut by 5 bases and J by 3 bases, with 17 bases left in between. CDR3 size: 15 residues. The germline gives CDR1 SGHVS, CDR2 FQNEAQ. Written as DNA, the CDR3 is TGTGCCAGCAGCCCCCTGGACCCAAAACTCTACGAGCAGTACTTC. Protein: CASSPLDPKLYEQYF.

This chain links TRBV6-5 with TRBJ1-5, with 7 nucleotides matching TRBD1. The CDR3 loop spans 15 amino acids. The V gene's germline CDR1 is MNHEY and CDR2 SVGAGI. The trim removed 7 bases at V and 0 bases at J, leaving 6 bases unmatched. CDR3 bases: TGTGCCAGCATCATCACAGGGGATAGCAATCAGCCCCAGCATTTT. Encoded protein: CASIITGDSNQPQHF.

This clone has only one observation. The chain couples TRBV6-5 to TRBJ1-5; D gene unclear. The V gene lost 2 bases and the J gene lost 9 bases, with 11 bases spanning the gap. In germline, CDR1 is MNHEY, CDR2 SVGAGI. CDR3 length: 13 residues. CDR3 sequence reads: CASSYGSGGPQHF. The CDR3 nucleotides read TGTGCCAGCAGTTACGGAAGCGGAGGGCCCCAGCATTTT.